A selection of T cell receptor beta chains follows, all from one sample in a study of blood T cells in healthy people across ages. TCRdb reprocessed the 5' RACE reads via MiXCR and lists one record per CDR3 protein. The table records more than 750,000 distinct CDR3 sequences, 25% to 35% of them present only once. In addition, the sample was reused for a study of T cells of mothers and their children.

Sequenced input: blood. These receptors were collected from a woman aged 40 to 55 in good health. Each CDR3 is given with its conserved first and last residue. The order of the fields is V gene, D gene, clone size, J gene, CDR3 DNA, CDR3 protein. A D gene is named only where the DNA matches it firmly. Size is omitted from some rows. Given values are once, few, many or a class for expanded clones.

v_call: TRBV6-1
d_call: NA
clone_size: NA
j_call: TRBJ1-4
cdr3_nt: TGTGCCAGCAGTCCCCGAGGGCTTAATGAAAAACTGTTTTTT
cdr3_aa: CASSPRGLNEKLFF

v_call: TRBV5-1
d_call: NA
clone_size: few
j_call: TRBJ1-1
cdr3_nt: TGCGCCAGCACCTTAGGTGGGGGGGGCAACACTGAAGCTTTCTTT
cdr3_aa: CASTLGGGGNTEAFF

v_call: TRBV4-1
d_call: TRBD2
clone_size: NA
j_call: TRBJ2-1
cdr3_nt: TGCGCCAGCAGCCAGGGACTACAAGAGACCCAGTTCTTC
cdr3_aa: CASSQGLQETQFF

v_call: TRBV6-5
d_call: NA
clone_size: NA
j_call: TRBJ1-1
cdr3_nt: TGTGCCAGCAGCCCCGGGGCACGTCAAGCTTTCTTT
cdr3_aa: CASSPGARQAFF

v_call: TRBV7-3
d_call: NA
clone_size: NA
j_call: TRBJ1-4
cdr3_nt: TGTGCCAGCAGCCCTAACCACGGTGAAAAACTGTTTTTT
cdr3_aa: CASSPNHGEKLFF

v_call: TRBV7-4
d_call: TRBD1
clone_size: NA
j_call: TRBJ1-2
cdr3_nt: TGTGCCAGCACCATGTGCGACAGGGCCTTTTCCGTCTATGGCCACACCTTC
cdr3_aa: CASTMCDRAFSVYGHTF

v_call: TRBV27
d_call: NA
clone_size: few
j_call: TRBJ1-5
cdr3_nt: TGTGCCAGCAGTTTTAGGGCAGGACGCAATCAGCCCCAGCATTTT
cdr3_aa: CASSFRAGRNQPQHF

v_call: TRBV9
d_call: TRBD2
clone_size: NA
j_call: TRBJ2-1
cdr3_nt: TGTGCCAGCAGCCCAGCGACTAGCGGGGGGGGTGAGCAGTTCTTC
cdr3_aa: CASSPATSGGGEQFF

v_call: TRBV18
d_call: TRBD2
clone_size: few
j_call: TRBJ2-4
cdr3_nt: TGTGCCAGCTCTCCCGGACTAGCTGGGGACATTCAGTACTTC
cdr3_aa: CASSPGLAGDIQYF

v_call: TRBV28
d_call: NA
clone_size: NA
j_call: TRBJ1-6
cdr3_nt: TGTGCCAGCACCTACACGGGGACTTCCTCACCCCTCCACTTT
cdr3_aa: CASTYTGTSSPLHF

v_call: TRBV7-2
d_call: TRBD1
clone_size: few
j_call: TRBJ1-2
cdr3_nt: TGTGCCAGCAGCCCAGGGGGCGGGGGCTACACCTTC
cdr3_aa: CASSPGGGGYTF

v_call: TRBV12-3/TRBV12-4
d_call: TRBD1
clone_size: once
j_call: TRBJ2-7
cdr3_nt: TGTGCCAGCAGCATAACAGGGGGGAACTACGAGCAGTACTTC
cdr3_aa: CASSITGGNYEQYF

v_call: TRBV11-2
d_call: NA
clone_size: few
j_call: TRBJ2-1
cdr3_nt: TGTGCCAGTAGCCTGGAGGGACAGCCGTACAATGAGCAGTTCTTC
cdr3_aa: CASSLEGQPYNEQFF

v_call: TRBV10-3
d_call: NA
clone_size: many
j_call: TRBJ2-1
cdr3_nt: TGTGCCATCAGTGAGTCGATTTTGGATGAGCAGTTCTTC
cdr3_aa: CAISESILDEQFF

v_call: TRBV12-3/TRBV12-4
d_call: NA
clone_size: many
j_call: TRBJ2-7
cdr3_nt: TGTGCCAGCAGCCATCCGGGACGGCAATACGAGCAGTACTTC
cdr3_aa: CASSHPGRQYEQYF